These 14 T cell receptor beta chains were sequenced from one sample in a study of T cell repertoires in cytomegalovirus infection. TCRdb called the reads again in MiXCR, with one record for every CDR3 protein. The table records just over 150,000 distinct CDR3 sequences, 20% to 30% of them present only once. The sequencing sample was made of PBMCs. These receptors all come from a human donor in good health (CMV status not recorded). Some clones in this sample may be carry-over from other donors' samples.

This clonotype was detected a few times. V gene TRBV7-8 combines with J gene TRBJ1-3; 7 nucleotides match TRBD1. The CDR3 is 14 residues long. Germline-derived CDR1 and CDR2 are SGHVS and FQNEAQ. J gave up 5 bases and V 7 bases, and 8 bases lay outside the gene matches. CDR3 coding DNA: TGTGCCAGCAACACAGGGGAGCAACGAAACACCATATATTTT. Residues: CASNTGEQRNTIYF.

The chain is built from TRBV28 and TRBJ2-1; D not resolved. This CDR3 comprises 15 residues. The germline CDR1 and CDR2 sequences are MDHEN and SYDVKM. V lost 2 bases and J lost 6, with 14 bases in between. The CDR3 reads CASSLPRLPPNEQFF. The CDR3 region has the DNA TGTGCCAGCAGTTTACCAAGGCTACCACCCAATGAGCAGTTCTTC.

This sequence joins TRBV7-9 and TRBJ2-7; 11 nucleotides line up with TRBD2. V shed 5 bases, J shed 4 bases, and the junction held 4 bases outside the gene matches. This CDR3 contains 14 residues. The germline V gene encodes CDR1 SEHNR and CDR2 FQNEAQ (reference sequence). As DNA, the CDR3 is TGTGCCAGCAGCATCACTAGCGGGGGTTACGAGCAGTACTTC. This gives the protein CASSITSGGYEQYF.

The sample holds a few counts of this clonotype. The chain recombines TRBV15 with TRBJ2-2; D uncertain. Deletions cut 5 bases from V and 7 bases from J, with 8 bases between. The CDR3 runs to 12 residues. CDR1 and CDR2 from the germline V gene are LNHNV and YYDKDF (reference sequence). CDR3 sequence: CATSRRVGELFF. In DNA, the CDR3 is TGTGCCACCAGCCGCCGCGTCGGGGAGCTGTTTTTT. Filled out from reference TRBV15 and TRBJ2-2, the complete variable domain reads DAMVIQNPRYQVTQFGKPVTLSCSQTLNHNVMYWYQQKSSQAPKLLFHYYDKDFNNEADTPDNFQSRRPNTSFCFLDIRSPGLGDTAMYLCATSRRVGELFFGEGSRLTVL.

This clonotype has only a few counts. The chain carries TRBV2 and TRBJ2-3; 9 bases agree with TRBD1. Germline assignment: CDR1 SNHLY and CDR2 FYNNEI. The CDR3 has 15 residues. The V and J ends lost 4 bases and 0 bases, in that order; junction bases with no gene match: 2. CDR3: CASSAGTGSTDTQYF. The CDR3, as DNA: TGTGCCAGCAGTGCGGGGACAGGGAGCACAGATACGCAGTATTTT.

This clonotype was counted only a few times. The chain has TRBV7-3 and TRBJ2-3; a weak D match, TRBD2 (5 bases). CDR3 length: 15 amino acids. Per germline, CDR1 SGHTA and CDR2 FQGTGA. V was cut by 1 base and J by 3 bases, with 11 bases left in between. The CDR3 is CASSLNPRRTDTQYF. The CDR3 DNA is TGTGCCAGCAGCTTAAACCCCAGGAGGACAGATACGCAGTATTTT.

This clonotype was found a few times. The chain recombines TRBV7-3 with TRBJ2-1; unclear D gene. The V end was cut by 4 bases, the J end by 9 bases, with 22 bases between. The CDR3 is 16 amino acids. Germline V gene sequence: CDR1 SGHTA, CDR2 FQGTGA. CDR3 nucleotide sequence: TGTGCCAGCAGCTCAACCTCCGGGCGTAAAGTGGGTGAGCAGTTCTTC. The encoded protein is CASSSTSGRKVGEQFF.

At least ten counts were recorded for this clonotype. The chain combines TRBV6-5 with TRBJ1-2, with TRBD1 identical over 7 bases. J lost 4 bases, V lost 0 bases, and 5 bases had no gene match. The CDR3 spans 15 residues. CDR1 MNHEY and CDR2 SVGAGI come from the germline V gene. The CDR3 DNA is TGTGCCAGCAGTTACTCGGAAGGGGGCGGCTATGGCTACACCTTC. Translating gives CASSYSEGGGYGYTF.

This chain uses TRBV5-1 with TRBJ2-3; D possibly matches TRBD1 or TRBD2 (5 bases each). V lost 0 bases and J lost 4, with 12 bases in between. The CDR3 has 15 amino acids. Germline V gives CDR1 SGHRS, CDR2 YFSETQ. CDR3 DNA sequence: TGCGCCAGCAGCTTGGGCACGGGGCGGTCAGATACGCAGTATTTT. Its protein product is CASSLGTGRSDTQYF.

Comment on this clonotype: Its ends do not fully match the called genes, so a read error is possible. CDR3 sequence (DNA): TGTGTCAGCAGTTCCCGGACAGGGGCAACCTACGAGCAGTACTTC. This sequence encodes CVSSSRTGATYEQYF. The chain couples TRBV28 to TRBJ2-7; 9 nucleotides agree with TRBD1. Per germline, CDR1 MDHEN and CDR2 SYDVKM. This CDR3 contains 15 residues.

This clonotype was detected only a few times. This rearrangement joins TRBV19 to TRBJ2-1; the match to TRBD2 covers 11 bases. Germline CDR1 reads LNHDA; CDR2 reads SQIVND (reference sequence). The CDR3 runs to 16 residues. The V gene end was trimmed by 4 bases and the J gene end by 0 bases; junction bases not matched to a gene: 2. CDR3 sequence reads: CASSRGLAASYNEQFF. The CDR3 DNA reads TGTGCCAGTAGTAGGGGACTAGCGGCCTCCTACAATGAGCAGTTCTTC.

This clonotype was detected many times. The V and J genes are TRBV6-2 or TRBV6-3 and TRBJ2-5; TRBD1 matches 7 bases. The ends lost 5 bases at V and 1 base at J; junction bases unmatched: 7. This CDR3 is 15 amino acids long. CDR1 is MNHEY and CDR2 is SVGEGT in the germline V gene. CDR3 DNA sequence: TGTGCCAGCAGTCGACAAAGGACAGGCCAAGAGACCCAGTACTTC. It yields the protein CASSRQRTGQETQYF.

This chain uses TRBV6-5 with TRBJ1-6, with TRBD1 identical over 7 bases. The CDR3 is made up of 15 amino acids. The germline CDR1 and CDR2 sequences are MNHEY and SVGAGI. V shed 5 bases, J shed 8 bases, and the junction held 9 bases outside the gene matches. CDR3: CASSPDRDSYSPLHF. In DNA, the CDR3 is TGTGCCAGCAGTCCGGACCGGGACAGCTATTCACCCCTCCACTTT.

The CDR3 region is CASSESGRFEHGYTF. CDR3 DNA: TGTGCCAGCAGTGAATCGGGCAGATTCGAGCATGGCTACACCTTC. This sequence joins TRBV25-1 and TRBJ1-2; no definite D call. CDR1 MGHDK and CDR2 SYGVNS come from the germline V gene. The CDR3 has 15 amino acids. Trimming took 1 base from V and 6 from J, leaving 15 bases between them.